These 17 T cell receptor beta chains were all obtained from the same sample, sequenced in a study of T cell clonotyping in hematopoietic cell transplantation. Clones were sequenced by immunoSEQ multiplex PCR, and TCRdb holds only the in-frame ones, with some missing. Of roughly 15,000 clones in the sample, about 60% were seen once. The specimen was PBMCs. These receptors all stem from a human donor who either received an allogeneic hematopoietic cell transplant for a myeloid malignancy or was a related donor (not recorded which). Some clones in this sample may be carry-over from other donors' samples.

The V gene is TRBV30, the J gene TRBJ1-5; possibly TRBD1 for D (5 bases). This CDR3 is built from 15 residues. V lost 2 bases and J 5 bases, leaving 16 bases between the germline ends. Germline values: CDR1 GTSNPN, CDR2 SVGIG (reference sequence). The CDR3 DNA is TGTGCCTGGAGTCCCCAGGGTTCCCTTCATCAGCCCCAGCATTTT. The encoded protein is CAWSPQGSLHQPQHF.

This chain joins TRBV19 and TRBJ2-1, with 11 bases fitting TRBD2. Germline V gives CDR1 LNHDA, CDR2 SQIVND (reference sequence). V dropped 5 bases and J dropped 8; count of bases not matched to a gene: 8. CDR3 length: 15 residues. The CDR3 spells CASSRTSGSRHEQFF. The CDR3, as DNA: TGTGCCAGTAGTCGAACTAGCGGGAGCCGACATGAGCAGTTCTTC.

The V and J genes are TRBV9 and TRBJ2-1, with 8 nucleotides matching TRBD2. V shed 0 bases, J shed 9 bases, and the junction held 17 bases outside the gene matches. Germline CDR1 reads SGDLS; CDR2 reads YYNGEE. This CDR3 region has 18 residues. The CDR3 DNA sequence: TGTGCCAGCAGCGTAGATTCGTTAGCTTTAGCGGGAAAAGGTGAGCAGTTCTTC. It specifies CASSVDSLALAGKGEQFF.

The chain recombines TRBV28 with TRBJ2-5, with 10 bases identical to TRBD1. This CDR3 has 15 residues. Germline V lookup: CDR1 MDHEN, CDR2 SYDVKM. Trimming removed 2 bases from V and 4 bases from J; junction bases left unmatched: 4. For the CDR3, the DNA is TGTGCCAGCAGTTTAACGCGGGACAGGGGAGAGACCCAGTACTTC. This sequence encodes CASSLTRDRGETQYF.

The V gene is TRBV7-9, the J gene TRBJ2-7; possible D gene TRBD1, 5 bases. The germline V gene encodes CDR1 SEHNR and CDR2 FQNEAQ (reference sequence). This CDR3 comprises 16 residues. With 3 bases removed from V and 1 base from J, the gap between germline ends came to 16 bases. The CDR3 DNA follows: TGTGCCAGCAGCTTCCCTGCTGGTAGGGGATCCTACGAGCAGTACTTC. As protein: CASSFPAGRGSYEQYF.

The chain has TRBV4-1 and TRBJ2-7; 8 nucleotides match TRBD1. Germline-derived CDR1 and CDR2 are MGHRA and YSYEKL. The CDR3 runs to 14 residues. V lost 4 bases, J lost 0 bases, and 2 bases stayed unmatched. This chain's CDR3 is CASSLGTGSYEQYF. DNA for the CDR3: TGCGCCAGCAGCCTAGGGACAGGCTCCTACGAGCAGTACTTC.

The rearrangement uses TRBV6-6 and TRBJ2-3; 12 nucleotides align to TRBD2. The ends lost 7 bases at V and 6 bases at J; junction bases unmatched: 11. The germline gives CDR1 MNHNY, CDR2 SVGAGI (reference sequence). The CDR3 has 16 residues. The CDR3 DNA is TGTGCCAGCACTCGGACTAGCGGGAAGTTAAAGGATACGCAGTATTTT. Translation: CASTRTSGKLKDTQYF.

V is TRBV4-3 and J is TRBJ2-6; possibly TRBD1 for D (5 bases). There are 16 residues in the CDR3. V was clipped by 0 bases and J by 2 bases, with 8 bases between them. Germline CDR1 LGHNA, CDR2 YSLEER. CDR3 in DNA: TGCGCCAGCAGCCAAGATCAGGGTGCTGGGGCCAACGTCCTGACTTTC. This encodes CASSQDQGAGANVLTF.

This clone has only one observation. The rearrangement uses TRBV27 and TRBJ2-7; D possibly corresponds to TRBD1 (6 bases). Between the trimmed V and J ends, which lost 5 bases and 3 bases, there was a span of 11 bases. Germline assignment: CDR1 MNHEY and CDR2 SMNVEV (reference sequence). The CDR3 totals 13 residues. The CDR3 is CASSVNRVYEQYF. CDR3 coding DNA: TGTGCCAGCAGTGTAAACAGGGTCTACGAGCAGTACTTC.

The V call is TRBV6-1, the J call TRBJ2-3; D may be TRBD1 (5 bases). The J call may not be correct, given that the DNA end is closer to TRBJ1-5. Looked up from germline, CDR1 is MNHNS and CDR2 is SASEGT. The CDR3 runs 14 residues. CDR3 protein: CASSLGASTDTQHF. The DNA for the CDR3 is TGTGCCAGCTCCTTAGGGGCTAGCACAGATACGCAGCATTTT.

The chain combines TRBV29-1 with TRBJ2-3; the match to TRBD1 covers 10 bases. Germline loops: CDR1 SQVTM, CDR2 ANQGSEA. With 7 bases clipped from V and 5 bases from J, the junction kept 9 bases outside the gene matches. The CDR3 totals 14 residues. The CDR3 reads CSDRTGGIGDTQYF. DNA of the CDR3: TGCAGCGACCGGACAGGGGGTATAGGAGATACGCAGTATTTT.

V is TRBV11-2 and J is TRBJ1-5, with 8 positions matching TRBD1. Germline CDR1 reads SGHAT; CDR2 reads FQNNGV. The length of the CDR3 is 15 residues. The junction had 11 bases not matched to a gene; V was cut back by 7 bases and J by 6 bases. CDR3 protein: CASTEDRESGQPQHF. The CDR3 bases are TGTGCCAGCACCGAGGACAGGGAGAGTGGTCAGCCCCAGCATTTT.

The V call is TRBV6-6, the J call TRBJ2-7; D uncertain. CDR3 length: 15 residues. The germline V and J ends were trimmed by 0 bases and 4 bases, with 13 bases remaining between them. Germline V gene sequence: CDR1 MNHNY, CDR2 SVGAGI (reference sequence). The CDR3 spells CASSYSSGEGYEQYF. The CDR3, as DNA: TGTGCCAGCAGTTACTCGTCGGGTGAAGGGTACGAGCAGTACTTC.

This clone was seen a handful of times. The chain combines TRBV10-3 with TRBJ1-6; 7 nucleotides line up with TRBD1. The V gene's germline CDR1 is ENHRY and CDR2 SYGVKD. This CDR3 region has 14 residues. Trimming cost V 4 bases and J 7 bases; bases outside gene matches: 4. The CDR3, as DNA: TGTGCCATCAGTGCGACAGGGATGAATTCACCCCTCCACTTT. It yields the protein CAISATGMNSPLHF.

This chain uses TRBV5-6 with TRBJ2-7; 9 bases map to TRBD1. Germline values: CDR1 SGHDT, CDR2 YYEEEE. V shed 0 bases and J 7 bases; nucleotides not matched to a gene: 5. This CDR3 spans 14 amino acids. CDR3: CASSLGTGVREQYF. In nucleotides, the CDR3 is TGTGCCAGCAGCTTGGGGACAGGGGTTAGGGAGCAGTACTTC.

The chain uses TRBV9 and TRBJ1-2; a possible D gene is TRBD1 (5 bases). The CDR3 is 17 amino acids. Trimming cost V 4 bases and J 0 bases, with 19 bases left between them. Per germline, CDR1 SGDLS and CDR2 YYNGEE. CDR3 coding DNA: TGTGCCAGCAGCCCCCGACAGAGACTATTACCTAACTATGGCTACACCTTC. Its translation is CASSPRQRLLPNYGYTF.

This chain uses TRBV30 with TRBJ1-2; D may be TRBD1 (5 bases). Between the trimmed V and J ends, which lost 3 bases and 7 bases, there was a span of 18 bases. The CDR3 covers 14 residues. CDR1 is GTSNPN and CDR2 is SVGIG in the germline V gene (reference sequence). The CDR3: CAWRLLGRNGGYTF. The DNA for the CDR3 is TGTGCCTGGAGACTATTGGGGCGTAACGGTGGCTACACCTTC.